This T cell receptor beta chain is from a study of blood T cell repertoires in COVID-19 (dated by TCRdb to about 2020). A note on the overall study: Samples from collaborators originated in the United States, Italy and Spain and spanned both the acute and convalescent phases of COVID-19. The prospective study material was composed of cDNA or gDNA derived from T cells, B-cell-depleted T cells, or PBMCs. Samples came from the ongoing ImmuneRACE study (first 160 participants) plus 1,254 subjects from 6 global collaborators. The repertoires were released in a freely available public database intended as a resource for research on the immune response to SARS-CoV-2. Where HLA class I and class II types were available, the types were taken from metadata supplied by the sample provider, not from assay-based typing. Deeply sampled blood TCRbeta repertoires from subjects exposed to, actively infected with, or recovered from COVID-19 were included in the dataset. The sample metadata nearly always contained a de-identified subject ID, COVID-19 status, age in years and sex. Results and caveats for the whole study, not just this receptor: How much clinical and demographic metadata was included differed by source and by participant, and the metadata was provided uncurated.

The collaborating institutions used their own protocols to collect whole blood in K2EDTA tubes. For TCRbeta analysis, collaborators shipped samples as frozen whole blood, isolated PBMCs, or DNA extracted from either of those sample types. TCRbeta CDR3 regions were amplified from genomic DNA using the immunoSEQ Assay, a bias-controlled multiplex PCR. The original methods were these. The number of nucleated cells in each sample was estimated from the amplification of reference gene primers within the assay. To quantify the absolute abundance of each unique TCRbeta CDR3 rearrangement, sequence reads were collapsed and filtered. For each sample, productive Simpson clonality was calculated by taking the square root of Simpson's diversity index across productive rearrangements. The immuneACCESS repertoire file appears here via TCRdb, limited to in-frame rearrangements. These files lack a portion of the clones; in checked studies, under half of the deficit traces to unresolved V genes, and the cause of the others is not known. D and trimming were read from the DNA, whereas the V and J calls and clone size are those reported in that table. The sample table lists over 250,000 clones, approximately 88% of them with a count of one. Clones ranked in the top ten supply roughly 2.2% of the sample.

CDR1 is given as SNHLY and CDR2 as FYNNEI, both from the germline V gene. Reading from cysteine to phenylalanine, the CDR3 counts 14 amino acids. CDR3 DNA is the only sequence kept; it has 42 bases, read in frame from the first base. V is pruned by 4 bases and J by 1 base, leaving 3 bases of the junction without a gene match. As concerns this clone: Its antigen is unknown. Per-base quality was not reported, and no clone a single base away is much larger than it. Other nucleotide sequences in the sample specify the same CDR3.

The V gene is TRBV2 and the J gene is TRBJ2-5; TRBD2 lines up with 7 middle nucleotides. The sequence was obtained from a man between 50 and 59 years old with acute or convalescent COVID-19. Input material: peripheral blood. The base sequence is TGTGCCAGCAGTGGGGGGAGGGGCCAAGAGACCCAGTACTTC. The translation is CASSGGRGQETQYF.